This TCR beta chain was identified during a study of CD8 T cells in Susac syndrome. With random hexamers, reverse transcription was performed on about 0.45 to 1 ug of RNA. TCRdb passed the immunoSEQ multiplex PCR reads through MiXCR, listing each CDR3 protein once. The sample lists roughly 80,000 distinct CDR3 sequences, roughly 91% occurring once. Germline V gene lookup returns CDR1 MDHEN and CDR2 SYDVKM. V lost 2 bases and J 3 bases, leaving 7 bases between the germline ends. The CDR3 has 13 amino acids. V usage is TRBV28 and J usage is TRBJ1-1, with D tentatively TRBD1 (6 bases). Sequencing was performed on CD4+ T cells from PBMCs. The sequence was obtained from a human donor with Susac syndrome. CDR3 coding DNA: TGTGCCAGCAGTTTAGGGACATACACTGAAGCTTTCTTT. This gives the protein CASSLGTYTEAFF.